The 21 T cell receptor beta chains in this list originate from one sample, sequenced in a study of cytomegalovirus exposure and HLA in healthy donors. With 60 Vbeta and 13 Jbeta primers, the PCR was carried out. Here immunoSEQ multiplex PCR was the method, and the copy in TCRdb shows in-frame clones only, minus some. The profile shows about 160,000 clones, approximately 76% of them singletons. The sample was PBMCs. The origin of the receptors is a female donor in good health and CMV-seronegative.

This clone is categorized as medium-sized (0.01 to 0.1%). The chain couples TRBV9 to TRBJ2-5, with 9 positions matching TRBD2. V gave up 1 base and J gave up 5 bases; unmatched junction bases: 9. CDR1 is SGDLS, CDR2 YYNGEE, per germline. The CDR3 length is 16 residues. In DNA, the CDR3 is TGTGCCAGCAGCGTACTGGCGGGAGGGCCGGGGGAGACCCAGTACTTC. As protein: CASSVLAGGPGETQYF.

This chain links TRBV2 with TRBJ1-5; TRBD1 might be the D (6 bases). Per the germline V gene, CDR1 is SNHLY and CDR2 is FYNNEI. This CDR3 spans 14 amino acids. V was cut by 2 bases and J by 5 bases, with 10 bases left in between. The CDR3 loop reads CASSEQGGDQPQHF. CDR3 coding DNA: TGTGCCAGCAGTGAACAAGGGGGGGATCAGCCCCAGCATTTT.

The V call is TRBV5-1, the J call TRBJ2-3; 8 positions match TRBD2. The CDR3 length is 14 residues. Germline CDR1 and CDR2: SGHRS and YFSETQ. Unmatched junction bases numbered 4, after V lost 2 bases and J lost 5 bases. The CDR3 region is CASSLEAGEDTQYF. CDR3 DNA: TGCGCCAGCAGCTTAGAAGCGGGAGAAGATACGCAGTATTTT.

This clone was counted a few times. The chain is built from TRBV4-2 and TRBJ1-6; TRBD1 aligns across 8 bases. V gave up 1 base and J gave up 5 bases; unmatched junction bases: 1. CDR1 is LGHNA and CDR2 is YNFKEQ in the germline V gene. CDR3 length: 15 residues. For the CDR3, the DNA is TGTGCCAGCAGCCAAGGGGGACAGGATAATTCACCCCTCCACTTT. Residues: CASSQGGQDNSPLHF.

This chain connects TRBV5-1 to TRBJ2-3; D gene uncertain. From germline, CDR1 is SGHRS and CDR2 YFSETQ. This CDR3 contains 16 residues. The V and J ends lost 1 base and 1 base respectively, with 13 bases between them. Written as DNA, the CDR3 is TGCGCCAGCAGCTTGATTCCCGCCAGCGGCACAGATACGCAGTATTTT. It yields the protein CASSLIPASGTDTQYF.

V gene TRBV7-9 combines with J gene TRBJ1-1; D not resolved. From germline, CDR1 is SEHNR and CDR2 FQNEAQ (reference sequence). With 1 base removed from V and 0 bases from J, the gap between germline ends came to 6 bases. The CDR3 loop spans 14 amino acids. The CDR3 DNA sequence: TGTGCCAGCAGCTTAGGACTGATGAACACTGAAGCTTTCTTT. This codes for CASSLGLMNTEAFF.

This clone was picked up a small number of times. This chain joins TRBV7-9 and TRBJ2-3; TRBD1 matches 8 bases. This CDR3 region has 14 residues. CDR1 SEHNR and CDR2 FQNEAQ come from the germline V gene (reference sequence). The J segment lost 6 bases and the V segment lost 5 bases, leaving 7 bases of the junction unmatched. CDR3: CASSPQGAGDTQYF. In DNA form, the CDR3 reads TGTGCCAGCAGCCCTCAGGGGGCGGGGGATACGCAGTATTTT. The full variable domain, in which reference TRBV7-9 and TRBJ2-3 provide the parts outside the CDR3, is DTGVSQNPRHKITKRGQNVTFRCDPISEHNRLYWYRQTLGQGPEFLTYFQNEAQLEKSRLLSDRFSAERPKGSFSTLEIQRTEQGDSAMYLCASSPQGAGDTQYFGPGTRLTVL.

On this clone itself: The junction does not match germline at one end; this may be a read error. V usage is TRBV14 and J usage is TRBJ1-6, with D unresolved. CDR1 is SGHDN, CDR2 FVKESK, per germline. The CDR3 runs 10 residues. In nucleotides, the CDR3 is TGTGCCAGCAGCCATTCTCCCCTCCACTTT. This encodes CASSHSPLHF. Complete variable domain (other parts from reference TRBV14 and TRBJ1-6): EAGVTQFPSHSVIEKGQTVTLRCDPISGHDNLYWYRRVMGKEIKFLLHFVKESKQDESGMPNNRFLAERTGGTYSTLKVQPAELEDSGVYFCASSHSPLHFGNGTRLTVT.

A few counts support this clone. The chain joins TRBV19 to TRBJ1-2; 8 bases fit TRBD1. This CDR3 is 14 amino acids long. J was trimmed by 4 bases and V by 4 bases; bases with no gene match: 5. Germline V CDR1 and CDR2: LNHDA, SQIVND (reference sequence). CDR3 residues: CASSTPQGVYGYTF. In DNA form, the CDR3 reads TGTGCCAGTAGTACACCACAGGGGGTCTATGGCTACACCTTC.

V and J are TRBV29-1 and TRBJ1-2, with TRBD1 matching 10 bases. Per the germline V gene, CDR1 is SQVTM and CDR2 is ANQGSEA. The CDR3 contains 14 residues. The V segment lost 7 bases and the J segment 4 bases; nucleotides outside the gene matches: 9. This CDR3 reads CSAMTGGAGYGYTF. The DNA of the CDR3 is TGCAGCGCAATGACAGGGGGCGCAGGCTATGGCTACACCTTC.

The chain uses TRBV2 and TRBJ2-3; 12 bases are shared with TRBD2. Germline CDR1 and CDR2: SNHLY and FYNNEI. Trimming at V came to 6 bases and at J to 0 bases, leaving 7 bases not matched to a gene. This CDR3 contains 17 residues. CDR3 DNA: TGTGCCAGCAGGACTAGCGGGGGAGGTTCTAGCACAGATACGCAGTATTTT. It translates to CASRTSGGGSSTDTQYF.

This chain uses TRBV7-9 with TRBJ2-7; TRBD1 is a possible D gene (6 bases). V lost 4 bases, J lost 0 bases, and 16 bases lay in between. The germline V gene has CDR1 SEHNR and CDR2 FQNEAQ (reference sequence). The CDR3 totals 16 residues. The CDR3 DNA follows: TGTGCCAGCAGCTCTACCGGGACATCGAGCTCCTACGAGCAGTACTTC. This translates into CASSSTGTSSSYEQYF.

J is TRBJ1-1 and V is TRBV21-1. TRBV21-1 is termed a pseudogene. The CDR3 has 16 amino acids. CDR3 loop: CASSKDRGWRNTEAFF. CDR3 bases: TGTGCCAGCAGCAAAGACCGGGGATGGAGGAACACTGAAGCTTTCTTT.

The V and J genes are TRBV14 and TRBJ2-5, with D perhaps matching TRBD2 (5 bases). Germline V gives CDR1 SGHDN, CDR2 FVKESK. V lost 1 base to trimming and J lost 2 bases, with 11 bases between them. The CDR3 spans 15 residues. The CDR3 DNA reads TGTGCCAGCAGCCAAGTAGGGTCGGGACAAGAGACCCAGTACTTC. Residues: CASSQVGSGQETQYF.

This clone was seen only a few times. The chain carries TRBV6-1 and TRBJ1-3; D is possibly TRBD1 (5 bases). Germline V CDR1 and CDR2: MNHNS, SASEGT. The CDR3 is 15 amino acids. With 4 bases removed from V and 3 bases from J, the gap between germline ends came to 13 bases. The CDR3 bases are TGTGCCAGCAGTGTAGACAGCCTCGGTGGAAACACCATATATTTT. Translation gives CASSVDSLGGNTIYF.

CDR3: CASSSPRAGVNRPETQYF. CDR3 DNA sequence: TGTGCCAGCAGCTCCCCCCGGGCAGGGGTAAACCGGCCAGAGACCCAGTACTTC. The chain links TRBV7-8 to TRBJ2-5, with D tentatively TRBD1 (6 bases). The CDR3 covers 18 residues. V was cut by 4 bases and J by 4 bases, with 25 bases left in between. Germline lookup yields CDR1 SGHVS and CDR2 FQNEAQ.

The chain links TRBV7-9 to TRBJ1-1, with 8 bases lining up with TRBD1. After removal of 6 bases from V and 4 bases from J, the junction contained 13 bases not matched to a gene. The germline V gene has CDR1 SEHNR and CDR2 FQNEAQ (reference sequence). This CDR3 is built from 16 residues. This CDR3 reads CASRAVSGGSGTEAFF. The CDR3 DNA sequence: TGTGCCAGCAGGGCAGTCTCAGGGGGCTCGGGCACTGAAGCTTTCTTT.

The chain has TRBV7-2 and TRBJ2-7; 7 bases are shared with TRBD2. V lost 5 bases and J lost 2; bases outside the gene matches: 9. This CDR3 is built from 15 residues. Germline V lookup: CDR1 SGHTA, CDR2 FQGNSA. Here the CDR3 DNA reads TGTGCCAGCAGCCCTAGGCGCGGGGGTACCTACGAGCAGTACTTC. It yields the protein CASSPRRGGTYEQYF.

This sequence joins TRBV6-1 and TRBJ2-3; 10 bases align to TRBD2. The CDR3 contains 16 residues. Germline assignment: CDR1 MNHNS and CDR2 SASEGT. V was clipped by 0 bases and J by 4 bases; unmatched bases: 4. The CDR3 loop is CASSEASGGAADTQYF. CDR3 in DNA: TGTGCCAGCAGTGAAGCGAGCGGGGGGGCAGCAGATACGCAGTATTTT.

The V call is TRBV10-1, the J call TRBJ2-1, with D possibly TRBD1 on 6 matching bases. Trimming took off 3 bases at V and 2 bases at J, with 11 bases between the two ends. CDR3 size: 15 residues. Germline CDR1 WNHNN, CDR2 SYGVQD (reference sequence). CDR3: CASSDLQGTYNEQFF. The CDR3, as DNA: TGCGCCAGCAGTGATTTACAGGGAACCTACAATGAGCAGTTCTTC.

CDR3: CASSRGGYEQYF. The DNA of the CDR3 is TGTGCCAGCAGCCGTGGAGGATACGAGCAGTACTTC. J is TRBJ2-7 and V is TRBV14; TRBD2 is a possible D gene (5 bases). CDR1 and CDR2 from the germline V gene are SGHDN and FVKESK. CDR3 length: 12 amino acids. Trimming cost V 4 bases and J 4 bases, with 8 bases left between them.